In its sample, the clone carrying this T cell receptor (beta chain) was seen a few times. The antigen is undetermined. The data stem from a study of CD8 T cells in ankylosing spondylitis. Findings of the study overall: With a CD8+ phenotype, disease-linked clones were relatively rare in peripheral blood. Reportedly, matched ankylosing spondylitis synovial fluid was significantly enriched for disease-linked clones.

Quantitative 5'-RACE with molecular barcodes produced the TCR beta libraries. TCRdb re-called the 5' RACE reads with MiXCR, one entry per CDR3 protein. The repertoire holds 150,000 to 200,000 distinct CDR3 sequences, with roughly 31% as singletons. Germline CDR1 WNHNN, CDR2 SYGVQD (reference sequence). The length of the CDR3 is 13 residues. After removal of 3 bases from V and 11 bases from J, the junction contained 6 bases not matched to a gene. The gene calls are TRBV10-1 and TRBJ2-3; the match to TRBD1 covers 9 bases. The sequence was collected from a male donor with ankylosing spondylitis. Sample: synovial fluid, either unsorted or a sorted T cell fraction (not recorded which). The CDR3 spells CASSDLGQGRQYF. The CDR3 region has the DNA TGCGCCAGCAGTGACCTAGGACAGGGGCGGCAGTATTTT.